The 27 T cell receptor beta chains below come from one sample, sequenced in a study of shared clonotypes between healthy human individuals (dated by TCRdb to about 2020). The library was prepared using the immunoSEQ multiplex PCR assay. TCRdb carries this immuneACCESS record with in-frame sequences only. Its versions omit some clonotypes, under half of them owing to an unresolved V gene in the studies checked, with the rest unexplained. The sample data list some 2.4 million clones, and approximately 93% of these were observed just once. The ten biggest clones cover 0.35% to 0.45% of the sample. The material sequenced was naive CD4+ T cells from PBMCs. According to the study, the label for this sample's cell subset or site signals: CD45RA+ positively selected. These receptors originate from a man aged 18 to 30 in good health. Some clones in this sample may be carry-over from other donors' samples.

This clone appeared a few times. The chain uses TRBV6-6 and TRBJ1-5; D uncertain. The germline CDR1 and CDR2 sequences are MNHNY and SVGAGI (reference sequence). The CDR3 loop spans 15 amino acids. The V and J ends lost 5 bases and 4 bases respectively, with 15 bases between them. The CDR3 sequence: CASSAWRATNQPQHF. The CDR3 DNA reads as TGTGCCAGCAGTGCCTGGAGGGCCACTAATCAGCCCCAGCATTTT.

The CDR3 region is CASSSISGRSYEQYF. CDR3 nucleotide sequence: TGTGCCAGCAGCTCAATTAGCGGGAGGTCTTACGAGCAGTACTTC. The chain couples TRBV11-2 to TRBJ2-7; the match to TRBD2 covers 10 bases. The trim removed 4 bases at V and 4 bases at J, leaving 7 bases unmatched. This CDR3 spans 15 amino acids. Germline V CDR1 and CDR2: SGHAT, FQNNGV. Drawing the rest from reference TRBV11-2 and TRBJ2-7, the complete variable domain is EAGVAQSPRYKIIEKRQSVAFWCNPISGHATLYWYQQILGQGPKLLIQFQNNGVVDDSQLPKDRFSAERLKGVDSTLKIQPAKLEDSAVYLCASSSISGRSYEQYFGPGTRLTVT.

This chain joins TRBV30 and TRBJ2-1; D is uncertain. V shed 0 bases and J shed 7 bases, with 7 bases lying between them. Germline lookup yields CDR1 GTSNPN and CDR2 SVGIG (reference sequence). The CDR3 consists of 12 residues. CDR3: CAWSVKGNEQFF. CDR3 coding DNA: TGTGCCTGGAGTGTCAAAGGGAATGAGCAGTTCTTC.

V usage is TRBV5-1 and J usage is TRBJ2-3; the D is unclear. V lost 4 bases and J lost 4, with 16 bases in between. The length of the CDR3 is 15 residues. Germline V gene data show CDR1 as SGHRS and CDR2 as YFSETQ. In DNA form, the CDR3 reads TGCGCCAGCAGCCACCTAGGAGACTTAGCAGATACGCAGTATTTT. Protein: CASSHLGDLADTQYF.

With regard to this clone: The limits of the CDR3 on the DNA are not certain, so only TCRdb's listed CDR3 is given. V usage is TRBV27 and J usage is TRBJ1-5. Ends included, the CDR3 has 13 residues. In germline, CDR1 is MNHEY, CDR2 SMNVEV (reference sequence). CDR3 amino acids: CASSSSGYQPQHF.

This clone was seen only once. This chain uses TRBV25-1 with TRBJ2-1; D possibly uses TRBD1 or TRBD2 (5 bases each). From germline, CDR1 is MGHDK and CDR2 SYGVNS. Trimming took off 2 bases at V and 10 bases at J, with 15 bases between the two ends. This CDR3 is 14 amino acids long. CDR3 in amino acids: CASSEGTVVREQFF. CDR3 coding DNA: TGTGCCAGCAGTGAAGGGACCGTCGTCCGGGAGCAGTTCTTC.

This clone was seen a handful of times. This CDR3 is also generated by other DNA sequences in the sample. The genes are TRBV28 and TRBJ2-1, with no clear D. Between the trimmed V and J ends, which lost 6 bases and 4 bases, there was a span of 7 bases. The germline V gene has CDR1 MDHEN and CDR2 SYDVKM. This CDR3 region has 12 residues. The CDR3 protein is CASSLTYNEQFF. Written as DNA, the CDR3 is TGTGCCAGCAGCCTTACTTACAATGAGCAGTTCTTC.

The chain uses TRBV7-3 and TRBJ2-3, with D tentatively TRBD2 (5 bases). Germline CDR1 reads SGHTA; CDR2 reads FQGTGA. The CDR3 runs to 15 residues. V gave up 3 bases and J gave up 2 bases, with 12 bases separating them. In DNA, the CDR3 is TGTGCCAGCAGCTTCAGGCTAGCAGCCACAGATACGCAGTATTTT. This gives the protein CASSFRLAATDTQYF.

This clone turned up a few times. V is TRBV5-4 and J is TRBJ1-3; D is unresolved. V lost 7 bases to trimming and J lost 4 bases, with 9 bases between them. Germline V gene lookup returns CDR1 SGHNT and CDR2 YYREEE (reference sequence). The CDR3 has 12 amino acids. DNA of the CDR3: TGTGCCAGCGGCCTGGGGGGAAACACCATATATTTT. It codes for CASGLGGNTIYF.

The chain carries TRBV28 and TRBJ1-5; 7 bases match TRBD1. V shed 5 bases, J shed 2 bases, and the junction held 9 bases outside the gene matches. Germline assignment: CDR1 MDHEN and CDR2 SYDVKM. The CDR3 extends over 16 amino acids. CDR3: CASSERGLKGNQPQHF. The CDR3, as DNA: TGTGCCAGCAGTGAGAGGGGGCTGAAGGGCAATCAGCCCCAGCATTTT.

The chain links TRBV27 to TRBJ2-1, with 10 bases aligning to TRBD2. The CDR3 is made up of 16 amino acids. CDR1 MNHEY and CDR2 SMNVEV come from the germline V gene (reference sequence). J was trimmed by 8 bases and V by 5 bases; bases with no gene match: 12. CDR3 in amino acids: CASSPTRAGGPDEQFF. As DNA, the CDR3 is TGTGCCAGCAGTCCCACTCGAGCGGGAGGGCCCGATGAGCAGTTCTTC.

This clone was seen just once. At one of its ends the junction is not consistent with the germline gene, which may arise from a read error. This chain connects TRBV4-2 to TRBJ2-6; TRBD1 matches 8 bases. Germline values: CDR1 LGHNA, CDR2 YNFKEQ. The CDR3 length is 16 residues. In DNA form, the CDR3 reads TGTGCCGGCAGCCAAGTGGACAGGGCTGGGGCCAACGTCCTGACTTTC. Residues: CAGSQVDRAGANVLTF.

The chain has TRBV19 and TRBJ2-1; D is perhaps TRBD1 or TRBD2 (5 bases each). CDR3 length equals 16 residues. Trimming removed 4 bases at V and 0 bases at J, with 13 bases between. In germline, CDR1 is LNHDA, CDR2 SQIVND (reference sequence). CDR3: CASSNRDASSYNEQFF. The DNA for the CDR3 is TGTGCCAGTAGTAACCGGGACGCCAGCTCCTACAATGAGCAGTTCTTC.

CDR3 amino acids: CASSASGTPIYEQFF. The DNA of the CDR3 is TGTGCCAGCAGCGCGAGCGGGACCCCTATATATGAGCAGTTCTTC. The chain has TRBV5-4 and TRBJ2-1, with 7 bases fitting TRBD2. The V segment lost 4 bases and the J segment 8 bases; nucleotides outside the gene matches: 12. Germline V gene data show CDR1 as SGHNT and CDR2 as YYREEE (reference sequence). The CDR3 sequence is 15 residues long.

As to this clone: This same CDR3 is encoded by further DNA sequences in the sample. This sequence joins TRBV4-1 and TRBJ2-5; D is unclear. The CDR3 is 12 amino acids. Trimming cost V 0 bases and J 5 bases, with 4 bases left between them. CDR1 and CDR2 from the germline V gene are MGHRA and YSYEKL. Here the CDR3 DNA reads TGCGCCAGCAGCCAAGAAGGCGAGACCCAGTACTTC. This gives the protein CASSQEGETQYF.

The CDR3 region has the DNA TGTGCCAGCAGTGACTCTTTTCCAGTAACGACCGGGGAGCTGTTTTTT. Amino acid sequence: CASSDSFPVTTGELFF. J is TRBJ2-2 and V is TRBV6-4, with D unresolved. Trimming shortened V by 0 bases and J by 5 bases, and 13 bases separated the two germline ends. Per germline, CDR1 MRHNA and CDR2 SNTAGT. This CDR3 has 16 residues.

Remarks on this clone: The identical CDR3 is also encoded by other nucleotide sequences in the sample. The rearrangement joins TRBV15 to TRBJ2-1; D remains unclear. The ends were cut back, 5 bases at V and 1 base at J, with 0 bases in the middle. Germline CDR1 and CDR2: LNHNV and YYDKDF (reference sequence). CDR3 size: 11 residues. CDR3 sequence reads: CATSSYNEQFF. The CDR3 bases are TGTGCCACCAGCTCCTACAATGAGCAGTTCTTC.

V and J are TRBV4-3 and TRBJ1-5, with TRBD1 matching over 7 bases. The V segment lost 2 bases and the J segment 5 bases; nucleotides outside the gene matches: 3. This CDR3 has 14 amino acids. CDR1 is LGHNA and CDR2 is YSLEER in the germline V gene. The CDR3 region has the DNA TGCGCCAGCAGCCAACTTCAGGGGGATCAGCCCCAGCATTTT. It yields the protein CASSQLQGDQPQHF.

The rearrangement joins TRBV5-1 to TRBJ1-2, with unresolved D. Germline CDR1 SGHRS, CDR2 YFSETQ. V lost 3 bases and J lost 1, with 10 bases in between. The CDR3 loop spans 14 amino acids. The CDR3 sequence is CASSSGGVNYGYTF. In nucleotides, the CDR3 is TGCGCCAGCAGCTCGGGCGGGGTTAACTATGGCTACACCTTC.

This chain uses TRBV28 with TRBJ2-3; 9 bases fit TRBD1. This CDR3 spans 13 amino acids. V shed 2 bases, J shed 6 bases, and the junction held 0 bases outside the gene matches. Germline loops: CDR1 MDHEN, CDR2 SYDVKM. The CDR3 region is CASSLDRGDTQYF. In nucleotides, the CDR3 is TGTGCCAGCAGTTTAGACAGGGGGGATACGCAGTATTTT.

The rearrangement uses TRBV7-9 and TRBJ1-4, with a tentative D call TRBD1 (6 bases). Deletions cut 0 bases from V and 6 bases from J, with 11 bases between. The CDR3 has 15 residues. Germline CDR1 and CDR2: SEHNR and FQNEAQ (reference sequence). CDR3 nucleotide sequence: TGTGCCAGCAGCTTAGCTACGGGGACATATGAAAAACTGTTTTTT. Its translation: CASSLATGTYEKLFF.

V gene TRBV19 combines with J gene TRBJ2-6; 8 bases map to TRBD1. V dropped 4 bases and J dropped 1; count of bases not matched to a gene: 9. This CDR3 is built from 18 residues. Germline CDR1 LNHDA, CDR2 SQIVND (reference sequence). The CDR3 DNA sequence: TGTGCCAGTAGTACAGGGGGCGTCGGCCTGTCTGGGGCCAACGTCCTGACTTTC. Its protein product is CASSTGGVGLSGANVLTF. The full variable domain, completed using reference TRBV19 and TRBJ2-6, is DGGITQSPKYLFRKEGQNVTLSCEQNLNHDAMYWYRQDPGQGLRLIYYSQIVNDFQKGDIAEGYSVSREKKESFPLTVTSAQKNPTAFYLCASSTGGVGLSGANVLTFGAGSRLTVL.

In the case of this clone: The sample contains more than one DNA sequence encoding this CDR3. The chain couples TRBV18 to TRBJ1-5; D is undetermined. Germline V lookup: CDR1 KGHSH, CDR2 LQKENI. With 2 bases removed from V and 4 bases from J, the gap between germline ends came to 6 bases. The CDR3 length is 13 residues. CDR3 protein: CASSPVSNQPQHF. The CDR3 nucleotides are TGTGCCAGCTCACCAGTAAGTAATCAGCCCCAGCATTTT.

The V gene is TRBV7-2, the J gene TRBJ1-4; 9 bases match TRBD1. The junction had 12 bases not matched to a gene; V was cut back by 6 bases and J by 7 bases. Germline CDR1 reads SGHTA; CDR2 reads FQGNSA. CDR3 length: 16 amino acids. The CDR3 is CASSQSSGTGREKLFF. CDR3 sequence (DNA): TGTGCCAGCAGTCAAAGCTCCGGGACAGGGCGTGAAAAACTGTTTTTT.

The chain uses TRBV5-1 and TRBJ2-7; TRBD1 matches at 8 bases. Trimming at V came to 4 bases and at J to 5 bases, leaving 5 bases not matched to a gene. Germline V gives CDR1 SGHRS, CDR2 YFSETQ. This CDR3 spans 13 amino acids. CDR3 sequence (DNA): TGCGCCAGCAGCGATCAGGGGGCGGACGAGCAGTACTTC. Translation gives CASSDQGADEQYF.

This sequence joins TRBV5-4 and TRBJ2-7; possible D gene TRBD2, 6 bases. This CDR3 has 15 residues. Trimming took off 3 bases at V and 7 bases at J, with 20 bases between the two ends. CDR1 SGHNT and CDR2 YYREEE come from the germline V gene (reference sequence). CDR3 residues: CASSSPGVEAWEQYF. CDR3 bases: TGTGCCAGCAGCTCCCCGGGGGTGGAGGCGTGGGAGCAGTACTTC.

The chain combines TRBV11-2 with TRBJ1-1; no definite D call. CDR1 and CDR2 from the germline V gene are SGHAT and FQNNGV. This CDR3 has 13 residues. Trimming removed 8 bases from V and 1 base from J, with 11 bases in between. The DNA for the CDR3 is TGTGCCAGCGGAAAACACCAGAACACTGAAGCTTTCTTT. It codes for CASGKHQNTEAFF.